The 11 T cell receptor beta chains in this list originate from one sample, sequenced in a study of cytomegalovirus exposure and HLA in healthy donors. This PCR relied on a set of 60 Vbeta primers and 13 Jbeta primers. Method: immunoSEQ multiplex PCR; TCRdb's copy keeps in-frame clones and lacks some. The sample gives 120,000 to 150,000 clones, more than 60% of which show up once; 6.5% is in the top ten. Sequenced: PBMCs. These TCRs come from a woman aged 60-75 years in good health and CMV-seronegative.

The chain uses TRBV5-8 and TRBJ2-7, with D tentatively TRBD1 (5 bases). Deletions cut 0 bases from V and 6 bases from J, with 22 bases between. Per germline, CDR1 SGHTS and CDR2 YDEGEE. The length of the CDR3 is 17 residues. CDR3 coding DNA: TGTGCCAGCAGCTTGGAAATGGCAGCTCAGGGATCTGGCGAGCAGTACTTC. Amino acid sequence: CASSLEMAAQGSGEQYF.

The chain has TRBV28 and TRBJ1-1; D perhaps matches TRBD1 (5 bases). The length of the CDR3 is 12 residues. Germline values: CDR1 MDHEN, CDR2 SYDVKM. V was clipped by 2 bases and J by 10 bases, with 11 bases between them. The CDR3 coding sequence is TGTGCCAGCAGTTTAGCGGGGACGGGAGCTTTCTTT. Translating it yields CASSLAGTGAFF.

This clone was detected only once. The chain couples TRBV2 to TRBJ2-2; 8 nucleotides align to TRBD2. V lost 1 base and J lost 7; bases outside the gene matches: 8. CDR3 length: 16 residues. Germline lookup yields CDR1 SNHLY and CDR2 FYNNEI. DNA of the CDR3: TGTGCCAGCAGTGAAGGGACTAGCCCCAGGGTCGGGGAGCTGTTTTTT. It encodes CASSEGTSPRVGELFF.

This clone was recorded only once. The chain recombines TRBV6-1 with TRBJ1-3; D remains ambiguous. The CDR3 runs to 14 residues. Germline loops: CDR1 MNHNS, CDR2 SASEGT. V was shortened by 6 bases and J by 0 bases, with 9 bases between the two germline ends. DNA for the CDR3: TGTGCCAGCAGGGGGAGGAACTCTGGAAACACCATATATTTT. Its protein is CASRGRNSGNTIYF.

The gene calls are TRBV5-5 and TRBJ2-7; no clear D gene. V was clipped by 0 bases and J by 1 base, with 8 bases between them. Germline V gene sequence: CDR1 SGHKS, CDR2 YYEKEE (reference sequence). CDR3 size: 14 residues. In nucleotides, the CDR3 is TGTGCCAGCAGCTTGGTGGGCAGGTCCTACGAGCAGTACTTC. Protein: CASSLVGRSYEQYF.

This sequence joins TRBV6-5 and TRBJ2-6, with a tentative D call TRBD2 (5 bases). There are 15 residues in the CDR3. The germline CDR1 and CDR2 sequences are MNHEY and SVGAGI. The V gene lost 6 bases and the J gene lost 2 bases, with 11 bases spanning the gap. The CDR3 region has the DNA TGTGCCAGCAGCATCAACGGGGCTGGGGCCAACGTCCTGACTTTC. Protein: CASSINGAGANVLTF.

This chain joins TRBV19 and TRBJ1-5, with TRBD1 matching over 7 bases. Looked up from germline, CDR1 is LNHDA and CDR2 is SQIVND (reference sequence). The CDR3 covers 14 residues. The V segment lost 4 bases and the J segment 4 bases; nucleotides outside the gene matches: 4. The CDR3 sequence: CASSSGTVNQPQHF. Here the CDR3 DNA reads TGTGCCAGTAGTAGCGGGACAGTGAATCAGCCCCAGCATTTT.

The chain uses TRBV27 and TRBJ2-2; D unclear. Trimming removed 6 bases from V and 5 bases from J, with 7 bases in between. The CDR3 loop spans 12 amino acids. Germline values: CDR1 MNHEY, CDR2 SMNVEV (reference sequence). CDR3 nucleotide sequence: TGTGCCAGCAGGATCGGTACCGGGGAGCTGTTTTTT. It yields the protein CASRIGTGELFF.

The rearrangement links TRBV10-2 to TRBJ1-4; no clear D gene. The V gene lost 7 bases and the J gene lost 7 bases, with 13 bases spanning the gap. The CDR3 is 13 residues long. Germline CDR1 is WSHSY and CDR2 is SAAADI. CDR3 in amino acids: CASMARRSEKLFF. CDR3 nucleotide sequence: TGCGCCAGCATGGCGCGGAGGAGTGAAAAACTGTTTTTT.

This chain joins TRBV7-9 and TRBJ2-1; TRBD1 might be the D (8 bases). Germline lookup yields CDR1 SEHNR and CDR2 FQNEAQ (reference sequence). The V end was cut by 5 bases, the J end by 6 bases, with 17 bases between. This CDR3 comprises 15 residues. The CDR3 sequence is CASSTTGGRVNEQFF. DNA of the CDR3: TGTGCCAGCAGCACAACAGGGGGGAGGGTCAATGAGCAGTTCTTC.

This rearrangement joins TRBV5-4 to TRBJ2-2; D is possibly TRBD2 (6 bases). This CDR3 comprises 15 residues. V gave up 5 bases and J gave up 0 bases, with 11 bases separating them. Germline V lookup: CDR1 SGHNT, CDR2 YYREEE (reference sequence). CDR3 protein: CASSRTNPNTGELFF. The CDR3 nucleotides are TGTGCCAGCAGTAGGACTAATCCGAACACCGGGGAGCTGTTTTTT. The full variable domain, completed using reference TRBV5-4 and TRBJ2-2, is ETGVTQSPTHLIKTRGQQVTLRCSSQSGHNTVSWYQQALGQGPQFIFQYYREEENGRGNFPPRFSGLQFPNYSSELNVNALELDDSALYLCASSRTNPNTGELFFGEGSRLTVL.